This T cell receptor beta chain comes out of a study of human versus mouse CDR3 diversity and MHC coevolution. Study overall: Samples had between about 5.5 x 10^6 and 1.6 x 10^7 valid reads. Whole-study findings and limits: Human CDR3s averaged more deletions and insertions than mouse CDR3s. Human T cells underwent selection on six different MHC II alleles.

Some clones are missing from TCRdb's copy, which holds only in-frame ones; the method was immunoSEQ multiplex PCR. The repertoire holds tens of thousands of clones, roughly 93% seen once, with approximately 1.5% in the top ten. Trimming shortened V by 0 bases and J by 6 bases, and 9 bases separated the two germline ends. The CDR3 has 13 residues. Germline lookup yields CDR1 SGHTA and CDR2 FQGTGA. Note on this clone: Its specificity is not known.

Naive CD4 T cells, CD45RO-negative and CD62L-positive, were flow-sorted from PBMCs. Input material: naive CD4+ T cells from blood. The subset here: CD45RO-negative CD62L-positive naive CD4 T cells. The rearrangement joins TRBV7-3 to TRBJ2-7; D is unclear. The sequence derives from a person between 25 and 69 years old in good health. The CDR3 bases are TGTGCCAGCAGCTTAACGTCCTTCTCCGAGCAGTACTTC. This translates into CASSLTSFSEQYF.